This entry lists 29 T cell receptor beta chains sequenced from one sample in a study of blood T cell repertoires in COVID-19. Sequenced by immunoSEQ multiplex PCR; TCRdb stores in-frame clones only, minus some. Among 85,000 to 100,000 clones listed, 70% to 90% were seen once. Sequencing was done on a sample of peripheral blood. These receptors were collected from a man over 45 with active or convalescent COVID-19.

Turning to this clone: The same CDR3 arises from other DNA sequences in this sample as well. CDR3 nucleotides: TGTGCCAGCTCACAGGGGGCTGGAGAGACCCAGTACTTC. Amino acids: CASSQGAGETQYF. The genes are TRBV18 and TRBJ2-5; 7 bases align to TRBD1. Trimming at V came to 4 bases and at J to 4 bases, leaving 3 bases not matched to a gene. This CDR3 comprises 13 residues. The germline V gene encodes CDR1 KGHSH and CDR2 LQKENI.

The J gene is TRBJ2-7, the V gene TRBV6-5; 10 bases match TRBD2. Germline CDR1 and CDR2: MNHEY and SVGAGI. The length of the CDR3 is 14 residues. J gave up 3 bases and V 4 bases, and 3 bases lay outside the gene matches. In DNA, the CDR3 is TGTGCCAGCAGTTCACCTAGCGGGGGCTACGAGCAGTACTTC. Its protein product is CASSSPSGGYEQYF.

The gene calls are TRBV2 and TRBJ1-4, with 7 positions matching TRBD1. V was pared by 5 bases and J by 4 bases, with 4 bases of the junction left unmatched. Germline assignment: CDR1 SNHLY and CDR2 FYNNEI. The CDR3 runs 14 residues. CDR3 nucleotides: TGTGCCAGCAGTAACCGGGACAGTAATGAAAAACTGTTTTTT. Translation: CASSNRDSNEKLFF.

This rearrangement joins TRBV4-3 to TRBJ1-6; the match to TRBD1 covers 9 bases. Germline assignment: CDR1 LGHNA and CDR2 YSLEER. This CDR3 is built from 20 residues. V was pared by 3 bases and J by 0 bases, with 12 bases of the junction left unmatched. The CDR3 reads CASSQGPGQGPSSYNSPLHF. The CDR3 DNA is TGCGCCAGCAGCCAGGGCCCGGGACAGGGTCCCAGCTCCTATAATTCACCCCTCCACTTT.

The chain has TRBV3-1 (or the pseudogene TRBV3-2) and TRBJ2-2; a possible D gene is TRBD2 (7 bases). This CDR3 spans 15 amino acids. Germline V gene data show CDR1 as LGHDT and CDR2 as YNNKEL (reference sequence). Trimming shortened V by 8 bases and J by 4 bases, and 17 bases separated the two germline ends. The CDR3 nucleotides read TGTGCCAGCTCTAAGGGGGGGGCTGGCACCGGGGAGCTGTTTTTT. Protein product: CASSKGGAGTGELFF.

This clone was found once. This chain connects TRBV5-6 to TRBJ2-5; unclear D gene. The germline V and J ends were trimmed by 0 bases and 5 bases, with 11 bases remaining between them. CDR1 and CDR2 from the germline V gene are SGHDT and YYEEEE. The CDR3 contains 14 residues. CDR3 in amino acids: CASSLVPSVETQYF. For the CDR3, the DNA is TGTGCCAGCAGCTTGGTCCCGAGTGTGGAGACCCAGTACTTC.

The chain carries TRBV11-2 and TRBJ2-5; D might be TRBD2 (6 bases). The CDR3 is 13 amino acids. CDR1 and CDR2 from the germline V gene are SGHAT and FQNNGV. V lost 4 bases to trimming and J lost 3 bases, with 9 bases between them. CDR3 residues: CASSSWGEETQYF. CDR3 DNA sequence: TGTGCCAGCAGCTCCTGGGGGGAAGAGACCCAGTACTTC.

This clone was observed a few times. The chain carries TRBV6-2 or TRBV6-3 and TRBJ1-5; 7 nucleotides agree with TRBD1. Germline V gives CDR1 MNHEY, CDR2 SVGEGT. The CDR3 has 15 amino acids. J lost 5 bases, V lost 2 bases, and 6 bases had no gene match. The chain's CDR3 is CASSYGLTGDQPQHF. The CDR3 DNA sequence: TGTGCCAGCAGTTACGGCCTCACAGGGGATCAGCCCCAGCATTTT.

The V and J genes are TRBV4-1 and TRBJ2-3; the D gene is possibly TRBD2 (6 bases). The germline V and J ends were trimmed by 0 bases and 1 base, with 11 bases remaining between them. In germline, CDR1 is MGHRA, CDR2 YSYEKL. The CDR3 extends over 16 amino acids. The CDR3 spells CASSQDIGGGTDTQYF. In DNA, the CDR3 is TGCGCCAGCAGCCAAGATATTGGAGGGGGCACAGATACGCAGTATTTT.

Worth noting for this clone: The sample contains more than one DNA sequence encoding this CDR3. CDR3 bases: TGTGCCAGCAGCCTGACAGGGACCTACGAGCAGTACTTC. This codes for CASSLTGTYEQYF. V and J are TRBV6-2 or TRBV6-3 and TRBJ2-7; the match to TRBD1 covers 7 bases. V was clipped by 6 bases and J by 2 bases; unmatched bases: 4. The germline V gene has CDR1 MNHEY and CDR2 SVGEGT. The CDR3 consists of 13 residues.

This clone was seen a single time. V is TRBV9 and J is TRBJ2-5, with D maybe TRBD2 (7 bases). Germline CDR1 reads SGDLS; CDR2 reads YYNGEE. Trimming pared 2 bases from V and 4 bases from J, leaving 12 bases between. CDR3 length equals 14 residues. The CDR3 nucleotides read TGTGCCAGCAGCGTCGCGGGGGCGCGAGAGACCCAGTACTTC. Its translation is CASSVAGARETQYF.

The chain employs TRBV29-1 and TRBJ2-5; 9 bases agree with TRBD2. The CDR3 has 13 amino acids. The germline CDR1 and CDR2 sequences are SQVTM and ANQGSEA. V dropped 4 bases and J dropped 3; count of bases not matched to a gene: 3. CDR3: CSVAAGGKETQYF. The CDR3 DNA follows: TGCAGCGTTGCAGCGGGGGGAAAAGAGACCCAGTACTTC.

V and J are TRBV5-1 and TRBJ1-1, with 10 bases fitting TRBD1. This CDR3 contains 16 residues. Germline V gene data show CDR1 as SGHRS and CDR2 as YFSETQ. Trimming took 3 bases from V and 4 from J; bases not matched to a gene: 9. The CDR3 loop reads CASSSDRGPLVTEAFF. CDR3 bases: TGCGCCAGCAGCTCCGACAGGGGGCCCCTGGTCACTGAAGCTTTCTTT.

This chain connects TRBV5-1 to TRBJ1-1, with no clear D. CDR3 size: 15 residues. V lost 2 bases and J lost 1, with 12 bases in between. The germline gives CDR1 SGHRS, CDR2 YFSETQ. CDR3 nucleotide sequence: TGCGCCAGCAGCTTTAAGGGTGAGGGGAACACTGAAGCTTTCTTT. It codes for CASSFKGEGNTEAFF.

This chain links TRBV10-3 with TRBJ2-1, with a possible D match to TRBD2 (5 bases). V shed 3 bases and J shed 5 bases, with 11 bases lying between them. The CDR3 runs 14 residues. In germline, CDR1 is ENHRY, CDR2 SYGVKD. Here the CDR3 DNA reads TGTGCCATCAGTGACCCGACTACTGACAATGAGCAGTTCTTC. Its translation: CAISDPTTDNEQFF.

The rearrangement uses TRBV6-2 or TRBV6-3 and TRBJ1-5; weak D call: TRBD1 (5 bases). This CDR3 spans 15 amino acids. Deletions cut 4 bases from V and 0 bases from J, with 10 bases between. The germline CDR1 and CDR2 sequences are MNHEY and SVGEGT. The CDR3 region is CASSSQGNSNQPQHF. CDR3 bases: TGTGCCAGCAGTTCTCAGGGCAATAGCAATCAGCCCCAGCATTTT.

The V gene is TRBV4-1, the J gene TRBJ2-4; weak D call: TRBD1 (6 bases). Germline CDR1 is MGHRA and CDR2 is YSYEKL. The CDR3 runs 17 residues. The V end lost 0 bases, the J end lost 7 bases, and 19 bases lay between the germline ends. The DNA for the CDR3 is TGCGCCAGCAGCCAAGAATACAGGGAATTTCGAGGGAACATTCAGTACTTC. This sequence encodes CASSQEYREFRGNIQYF.

Only a few counts were recorded for this clone. The rearrangement links TRBV7-2 to TRBJ2-3, with 7 bases matching TRBD2. The CDR3 is 18 residues long. CDR1 and CDR2 from the germline V gene are SGHTA and FQGNSA. Losses at the gene ends were 5 bases for V and 3 bases for J; bases not matched to a gene: 17. CDR3 coding DNA: TGTGCCAGCAGCCGCGCACTAGCGAACCGAGGAGGTACAGATACGCAGTATTTT. The encoded protein is CASSRALANRGGTDTQYF. Supplemented by reference TRBV7-2 and TRBJ2-3, the full variable domain reads GAGVSQSPSNKVTEKGKDVELRCDPISGHTALYWYRQSLGQGLEFLIYFQGNSAPDKSGLPSDRFSAERTGGSVSTLTIQRTQQEDSAVYLCASSRALANRGGTDTQYFGPGTRLTVL.

This clone showed up just once. The rearrangement uses TRBV28 and TRBJ1-5, with 11 bases identical to TRBD1. V lost 5 bases, J lost 6 bases, and 6 bases stayed unmatched. This CDR3 has 15 amino acids. Germline loops: CDR1 MDHEN, CDR2 SYDVKM. The CDR3 sequence: CASSTRTGGSQPQHF. DNA for the CDR3: TGTGCCAGCAGTACCCGGACAGGGGGCAGTCAGCCCCAGCATTTT.

The chain's CDR3 is CASSLRDRDGEAFF. The CDR3 DNA is TGTGCCAGCAGCCTCCGGGACAGGGATGGTGAAGCTTTCTTT. The chain employs TRBV5-4 and TRBJ1-1, with TRBD1 matching over 9 bases. This CDR3 spans 14 amino acids. The germline gives CDR1 SGHNT, CDR2 YYREEE (reference sequence). The ends lost 4 bases at V and 7 bases at J; junction bases unmatched: 8. The whole variable domain, remainder taken from reference TRBV5-4 and TRBJ1-1, is ETGVTQSPTHLIKTRGQQVTLRCSSQSGHNTVSWYQQALGQGPQFIFQYYREEENGRGNFPPRFSGLQFPNYSSELNVNALELDDSALYLCASSLRDRDGEAFFGQGTRLTVV.

This clone occurred a few times. The V and J genes are TRBV18 and TRBJ2-1, with TRBD1 matching over 10 bases. CDR1 is KGHSH, CDR2 LQKENI, per germline. With V trimmed by 4 bases and J by 8 bases, 5 bases remained unmatched. CDR3 length equals 14 residues. In DNA form, the CDR3 reads TGTGCCAGCTCACACGACAGGGGGCGTCATGAGCAGTTCTTC. This translates into CASSHDRGRHEQFF.

The V call is TRBV19, the J call TRBJ2-4; 13 positions match TRBD2. The CDR3 contains 18 residues. Germline-derived CDR1 and CDR2 are LNHDA and SQIVND (reference sequence). V was pared by 0 bases and J by 1 base, with 3 bases of the junction left unmatched. CDR3 in DNA: TGTGCCAGTAGTATAGACGGGGGACTAGCGGGGGCCAAAAACATTCAGTACTTC. Translation: CASSIDGGLAGAKNIQYF.

CDR3 nucleotides: TGTGCCAGCAGCTTGGTATTAGCGGGGCTCCAAGAGACCCAGTACTTC. This sequence encodes CASSLVLAGLQETQYF. The J gene is TRBJ2-5, the V gene TRBV5-4, with TRBD2 matching over 8 bases. The germline CDR1 and CDR2 sequences are SGHNT and YYREEE (reference sequence). This CDR3 region has 16 residues. V was pared by 0 bases and J by 1 base, with 5 bases of the junction left unmatched.

This clone has only a few counts. DNA of the CDR3: TGTGCCAGCAGCTTACTAGCGGGAGATAGTAACATTCAGTACTTC. Amino acid sequence: CASSLLAGDSNIQYF. The rearrangement links TRBV7-6 to TRBJ2-4; 10 nucleotides agree with TRBD2. Germline loops: CDR1 SGHVS, CDR2 FNYEAQ. Germline trimming cut 2 bases from V and 7 bases from J; bases unmatched to any gene: 5. CDR3 length equals 15 residues.

The chain employs TRBV6-2 or TRBV6-3 and TRBJ1-3, with TRBD1 matching 8 bases. V gave up 5 bases and J gave up 5 bases; unmatched junction bases: 8. There are 15 residues in the CDR3. CDR1 is MNHEY and CDR2 is SVGEGT in the germline V gene. The CDR3 coding sequence is TGTGCCAGCAGTGCTCGGACAGGGTGGAGAAACACCATATATTTT. This gives the protein CASSARTGWRNTIYF.

V is TRBV5-8 and J is TRBJ2-2; 9 nucleotides align to TRBD1. This CDR3 has 16 amino acids. V lost 5 bases and J lost 2; bases outside the gene matches: 7. Germline loops: CDR1 SGHTS, CDR2 YDEGEE. In DNA form, the CDR3 reads TGTGCCAGCAGGGCCCCACAGGGGGCAAACACCGGGGAGCTGTTTTTT. Encoded protein: CASRAPQGANTGELFF.

The chain recombines TRBV27 with TRBJ2-7; 8 bases agree with TRBD1. Trimming took 2 bases from V and 2 from J; bases not matched to a gene: 5. Germline assignment: CDR1 MNHEY and CDR2 SMNVEV (reference sequence). The CDR3 is 15 residues long. The CDR3 sequence is CASSLASGGTYEQYF. The CDR3, as DNA: TGTGCCAGCAGTTTAGCGTCAGGGGGCACCTACGAGCAGTACTTC.

V usage is TRBV3-1 (or the pseudogene TRBV3-2) and J usage is TRBJ2-3, with TRBD1 as a possible D gene (5 bases). Trimming pared 4 bases from V and 7 bases from J, leaving 24 bases between. Germline V CDR1 and CDR2: LGHDT, YNNKEL (reference sequence). The CDR3 sequence is 17 residues long. DNA of the CDR3: TGTGCCAGCAGCCTTGGGGCTGGCGTTTTGGGTGCACATACGCAGTATTTT. This translates into CASSLGAGVLGAHTQYF.

The J gene is TRBJ1-6, the V gene TRBV19, with TRBD1 identical over 11 bases. This CDR3 comprises 17 residues. Germline-derived CDR1 and CDR2 are LNHDA and SQIVND (reference sequence). J lost 0 bases, V lost 3 bases, and 1 base had no gene match. The CDR3 loop is CASSIGTGGSYNSPLHF. CDR3 bases: TGTGCCAGTAGTATCGGGACAGGGGGCTCCTATAATTCACCCCTCCACTTT. The variable domain in full, completed from reference TRBV19 and TRBJ1-6, reads DGGITQSPKYLFRKEGQNVTLSCEQNLNHDAMYWYRQDPGQGLRLIYYSQIVNDFQKGDIAEGYSVSREKKESFPLTVTSAQKNPTAFYLCASSIGTGGSYNSPLHFGNGTRLTVT.